Each of the 20 T cell receptor beta chains below was sequenced from the same sample in a study of T cells in Graves' hyperthyroidism and ophthalmopathy. TCR beta CDR3 region amplification was performed from RNA transcripts. A set of HTBI primers served as the primers for a first-round RT-PCR of the TCR CDR3. TCRdb called the multiplex PCR reads again in MiXCR, with one record for every CDR3 protein. The sample contains approximately 720,000 distinct CDR3 sequences, under 20% of which appear only once. Sequencing used blood. The receptor set was obtained from a woman in her forties or fifties with Graves' hyperthyroidism that later progressed to Graves' ophthalmopathy.

This clonotype was seen repeatedly, ten times or more. The chain links TRBV12-3 or TRBV12-4 to TRBJ1-1; 8 positions agree with TRBD1. There are 13 residues in the CDR3. J lost 4 bases, V lost 6 bases, and 4 bases had no gene match. The CDR3 spells CASRLTGGTEAFF. DNA for the CDR3: TGTGCCAGCAGACTTACAGGGGGCACTGAAGCTTTCTTT.

This clonotype was counted only a few times. V gene TRBV5-1 combines with J gene TRBJ1-6, with 7 positions matching TRBD1. CDR1 is SGHRS and CDR2 is YFSETQ in the germline V gene. This CDR3 has 18 residues. J was trimmed by 1 base and V by 0 bases; bases with no gene match: 7. The chain's CDR3 is CASSLVGGVGSYNSPLHF. CDR3 DNA: TGCGCCAGCAGCTTGGTAGGGGGCGTTGGTTCCTATAATTCACCCCTCCACTTT.

This clonotype was seen at least ten times. V usage is TRBV20-1 and J usage is TRBJ1-2; no clear D gene. CDR3 length: 13 amino acids. Germline-derived CDR1 and CDR2 are DFQATT and SNEGSKA (reference sequence). This chain's CDR3 is CSESSNLNYGYTF. The CDR3 bases are TGCAGCGAGTCCTCAAACCTTAACTATGGCTACACCTTC.

This clonotype occurred many times. V and J are TRBV5-1 and TRBJ1-1; 7 bases agree with TRBD1. The V segment lost 0 bases and the J segment 5 bases; nucleotides outside the gene matches: 4. Germline CDR1 is SGHRS and CDR2 is YFSETQ. The CDR3 loop spans 14 amino acids. CDR3 bases: TGCGCCAGCAGCTTGGATTTACAGGGGACTGAAGCTTTCTTT. It specifies CASSLDLQGTEAFF. The entire variable domain, with the rest obtained from reference TRBV5-1 and TRBJ1-1, is as follows: KAGVTQTPRYLIKTRGQQVTLSCSPISGHRSVSWYQQTPGQGLQFLFEYFSETQRNKGNFPGRFSGRQFSNSRSEMNVSTLELGDSALYLCASSLDLQGTEAFFGQGTRLTVV.

With respect to this clonotype: Just one base apart from a much larger clone, this may be a read error. V is TRBV7-7 and J is TRBJ1-6; D unresolved. The CDR3 is 13 residues long. Germline V gene lookup returns CDR1 SSHAT and CDR2 FNYEAQ (reference sequence). CDR3 protein: CAGSLDDTSPLHF. CDR3 DNA sequence: TGTGCTGGCAGCTTAGATGACACTTCACCCCTCCACTTT.

The chain employs TRBV2 and TRBJ1-6; 8 positions match TRBD1. Germline CDR1 reads SNHLY; CDR2 reads FYNNEI. Trimming took 6 bases from V and 7 from J; bases not matched to a gene: 5. There are 14 residues in the CDR3. The CDR3 loop reads CASRVDRANSPLHF. The DNA of the CDR3 is TGTGCCAGCAGGGTGGACAGGGCCAATTCACCCCTCCACTTT.

The chain combines TRBV7-2 with TRBJ2-5; 11 positions match TRBD2. With V trimmed by 6 bases and J by 2 bases, 8 bases remained unmatched. Germline CDR1 and CDR2: SGHTA and FQGNSA. CDR3 length equals 16 residues. The CDR3 DNA reads TGTGCCAGCAGATATTTTAGCGGGGGGGCTCAAGAGACCCAGTACTTC. Residues: CASRYFSGGAQETQYF.

This clonotype has at least ten counts. The rearrangement uses TRBV12-3 or TRBV12-4 and TRBJ2-3; 7 nucleotides match TRBD1. There are 15 residues in the CDR3. Losses at the gene ends were 6 bases for V and 3 bases for J; bases not matched to a gene: 9. DNA of the CDR3: TGTGCCAGCAGCCCATGGCCAGGGGGTACAGATACGCAGTATTTT. Protein product: CASSPWPGGTDTQYF.

This rearrangement joins TRBV29-1 to TRBJ2-1; D perhaps matches TRBD1 (6 bases). The CDR3 runs 14 residues. Trimming pared 3 bases from V and 6 bases from J, leaving 15 bases between. Germline CDR1 SQVTM, CDR2 ANQGSEA. The CDR3 nucleotides read TGCAGCGTTGAGTTCAGGGGCCCGTTCAATGAGCAGTTCTTC. Encoded protein: CSVEFRGPFNEQFF.

V usage is TRBV29-1 and J usage is TRBJ2-7; D is ambiguous. The CDR3 is 13 amino acids. Germline CDR1 is SQVTM and CDR2 is ANQGSEA. Trimming cost V 0 bases and J 3 bases, with 9 bases left between them. Here the CDR3 DNA reads TGCAGCGTTGAAGACGGACGGCTCTACGAGCAGTACTTC. Translated: CSVEDGRLYEQYF.

This clonotype was seen more than once but under ten times. The J gene is TRBJ2-1, the V gene TRBV20-1; D gene uncertain. Germline lookup yields CDR1 DFQATT and CDR2 SNEGSKA (reference sequence). This CDR3 contains 10 residues. V lost 5 bases, J lost 6 bases, and 5 bases lay in between. The CDR3 sequence is CSAGANEQFF. The DNA for the CDR3 is TGCAGTGCTGGAGCCAATGAGCAGTTCTTC.

A word on this clonotype: Just one base apart from a much larger clone, this may be a read error. As the CDR3 is not closed by the conserved phenylalanine or tryptophan, this likely results from a read error. The chain recombines TRBV2 with TRBJ1-2, with a weak D call TRBD1 (6 bases). Germline CDR1 and CDR2: SNHLY and FYNNEI. The CDR3 is made up of 14 amino acids. The V end lost 8 bases, the J end lost 1 base, and 14 bases lay between the germline ends. The CDR3 DNA sequence: TGTGCCAGCGAAAGGGGGGCTGTTAACTATGGCTACACCCTC. Translated, it gives CASERGAVNYGYTL.

This clonotype came up a few times. The rearrangement uses TRBV15 and TRBJ1-1; the D gene is possibly TRBD1 (6 bases). CDR1 is LNHNV, CDR2 YYDKDF, per germline (reference sequence). V dropped 1 base and J dropped 0 bases, with 9 bases sitting between them. The CDR3 totals 15 residues. CDR3 sequence: CATSRGTVLNTEAFF. In DNA form, the CDR3 reads TGTGCCACCAGCAGAGGGACAGTCTTGAACACTGAAGCTTTCTTT.

This clonotype was detected ten times or more. V gene TRBV12-3 or TRBV12-4 combines with J gene TRBJ2-3, with D possibly matching TRBD2 (6 bases). There are 18 residues in the CDR3. V gave up 2 bases and J gave up 2 bases, with 20 bases separating them. CDR3 bases: TGTGCCAGCAGTTTACGGACTACCACGCCACCCTTCACAGATACGCAGTATTTT. This encodes CASSLRTTTPPFTDTQYF.

This clonotype was recorded at least ten times. The rearrangement links TRBV2 to TRBJ1-2, with D tentatively TRBD1 (6 bases). V shed 10 bases and J shed 8 bases, with 17 bases lying between them. The germline V gene encodes CDR1 SNHLY and CDR2 FYNNEI. The CDR3 runs to 12 residues. CDR3: CATRYRDVGYTF. The CDR3, as DNA: TGTGCCACCAGATACAGGGATGTCGGCTACACCTTC. Using reference TRBV2 and TRBJ1-2 for the parts outside the CDR3, the full variable domain is EPEVTQTPSHQVTQMGQEVILRCVPISNHLYFYWYRQILGQKVEFLVSFYNNEISEKSEIFDDQFSVERPDGSNFTLKIRSTKLEDSAMYFCATRYRDVGYTFGSGTRLTVV.

This clonotype came up many times. This chain joins TRBV12-3 or TRBV12-4 and TRBJ1-4, with 7 bases identical to TRBD1. The ends lost 1 base at V and 8 bases at J; junction bases unmatched: 7. The CDR3 extends over 15 amino acids. The chain's CDR3 is CASSLGGGAEEKLFF. CDR3 DNA: TGTGCCAGCAGTTTAGGAGGGGGCGCGGAGGAAAAACTGTTTTTT.

This clonotype has a count of ten or more. V and J are TRBV3-1 and TRBJ1-4; 9 nucleotides align to TRBD1. The CDR3 loop spans 17 amino acids. Unmatched junction bases numbered 12, after V lost 1 base and J lost 9 bases. Germline CDR1 and CDR2: LGHDT and YNNKEL (reference sequence). The CDR3 nucleotides are TGTGCCAGCAGCCAAGGGGCAACAGGGGGCAAGAATAAAAAACTGTTTTTT. It codes for CASSQGATGGKNKKLFF.

This clonotype has a handful of counts. The chain is built from TRBV20-1 and TRBJ1-5; possible D gene TRBD1, 6 bases. The ends were cut back, 3 bases at V and 7 bases at J, with 13 bases in the middle. The CDR3 totals 13 residues. Germline assignment: CDR1 DFQATT and CDR2 SNEGSKA (reference sequence). The CDR3 DNA is TGCAGTGCTAGGCCGGGGGGCAGCCAGCCCCAGCATTTT. Translating gives CSARPGGSQPQHF.

This clonotype was observed many times. The rearrangement links TRBV3-1 to TRBJ1-1, with 9 bases fitting TRBD1. The germline V gene has CDR1 LGHDT and CDR2 YNNKEL (reference sequence). The CDR3 covers 14 residues. Germline trimming cut 4 bases from V and 6 bases from J; bases unmatched to any gene: 6. The CDR3 protein is CASSLQGASPEAFF. CDR3 coding DNA: TGTGCCAGCAGCCTACAGGGGGCAAGTCCTGAAGCTTTCTTT.

A note on this clonotype: A much more abundant neighbour one base away suggests this may be a read error. The chain carries TRBV6-2 or TRBV6-3 and TRBJ2-7; 7 bases are shared with TRBD1. The V gene's germline CDR1 is MNHEY and CDR2 SVGEGT. V shed 10 bases, J shed 0 bases, and the junction held 15 bases outside the gene matches. This CDR3 contains 16 residues. The CDR3 DNA sequence: TGTGCCAACAAACAGACCCCGGGACAGAGCTCCTACGAGCAGTACTTC. Translated: CANKQTPGQSSYEQYF.